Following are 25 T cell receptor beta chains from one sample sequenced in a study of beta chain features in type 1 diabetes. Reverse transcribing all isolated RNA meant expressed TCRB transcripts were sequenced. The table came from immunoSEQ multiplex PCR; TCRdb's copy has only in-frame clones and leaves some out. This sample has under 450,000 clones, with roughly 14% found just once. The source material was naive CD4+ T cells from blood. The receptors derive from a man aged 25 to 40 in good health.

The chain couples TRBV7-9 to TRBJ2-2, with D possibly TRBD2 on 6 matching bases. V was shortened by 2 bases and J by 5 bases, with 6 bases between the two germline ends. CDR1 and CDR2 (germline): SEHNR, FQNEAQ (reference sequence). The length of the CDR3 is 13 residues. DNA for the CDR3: TGTGCCAGCAGCTTACGGGAGACCGGGGAGCTGTTTTTT. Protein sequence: CASSLRETGELFF.

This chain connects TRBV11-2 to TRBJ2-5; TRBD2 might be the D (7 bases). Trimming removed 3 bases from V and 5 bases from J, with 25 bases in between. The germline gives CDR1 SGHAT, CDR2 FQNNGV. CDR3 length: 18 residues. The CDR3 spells CASSFRTAHRDYVETQYF. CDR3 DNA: TGTGCCAGCAGCTTTCGGACCGCCCACAGGGACTATGTGGAGACCCAGTACTTC.

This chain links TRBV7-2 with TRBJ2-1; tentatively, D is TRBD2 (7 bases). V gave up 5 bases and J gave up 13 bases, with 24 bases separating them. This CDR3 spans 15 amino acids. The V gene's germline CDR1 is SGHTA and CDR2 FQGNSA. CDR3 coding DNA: TGTGCCAGCAGCCACGGGGGGCGGGCGCTCGGGGAACAGTTCTTC. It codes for CASSHGGRALGEQFF.

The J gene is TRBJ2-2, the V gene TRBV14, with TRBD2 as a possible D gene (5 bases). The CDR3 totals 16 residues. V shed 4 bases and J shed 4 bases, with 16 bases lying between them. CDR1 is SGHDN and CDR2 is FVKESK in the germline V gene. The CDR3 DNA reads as TGTGCCAGCAGCCCTCCGGGGATTCCTACCACCGGGGAGCTGTTTTTT. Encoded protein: CASSPPGIPTTGELFF.

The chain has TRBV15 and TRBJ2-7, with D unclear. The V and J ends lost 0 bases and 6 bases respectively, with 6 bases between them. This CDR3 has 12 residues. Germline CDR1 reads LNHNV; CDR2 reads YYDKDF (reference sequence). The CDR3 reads CATSRDGAEQYF. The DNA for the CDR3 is TGTGCCACCAGCAGAGATGGTGCCGAGCAGTACTTC.

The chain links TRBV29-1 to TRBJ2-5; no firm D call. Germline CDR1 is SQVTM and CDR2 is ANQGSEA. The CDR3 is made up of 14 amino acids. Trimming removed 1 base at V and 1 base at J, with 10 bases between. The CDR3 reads CSVEGPRSQETQYF. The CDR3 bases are TGCAGCGTTGAAGGGCCGCGCAGCCAAGAGACCCAGTACTTC.

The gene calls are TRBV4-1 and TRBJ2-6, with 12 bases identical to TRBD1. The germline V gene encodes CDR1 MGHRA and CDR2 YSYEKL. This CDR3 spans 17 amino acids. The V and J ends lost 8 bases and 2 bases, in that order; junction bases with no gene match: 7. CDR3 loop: CASVPGQGAPGANVLTF. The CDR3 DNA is TGCGCCAGCGTTCCGGGACAGGGGGCGCCTGGGGCCAACGTCCTGACTTTC.

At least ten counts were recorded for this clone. The CDR3 sequence: CAISELTSGDTQYF. DNA for the CDR3: TGTGCCATCAGTGAGTTGACTAGCGGAGATACGCAGTATTTT. V and J are TRBV10-3 and TRBJ2-3; 9 bases are a match to TRBD2. The length of the CDR3 is 14 residues. In germline, CDR1 is ENHRY, CDR2 SYGVKD. The junction had 1 base not matched to a gene; V was cut back by 1 base and J by 5 bases.

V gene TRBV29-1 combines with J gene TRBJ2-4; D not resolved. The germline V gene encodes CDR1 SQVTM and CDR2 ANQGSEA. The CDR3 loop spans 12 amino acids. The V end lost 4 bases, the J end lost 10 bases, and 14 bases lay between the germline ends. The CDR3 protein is CSVVSYPPIQYF. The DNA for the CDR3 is TGCAGCGTTGTCAGCTATCCCCCTATTCAGTACTTC.

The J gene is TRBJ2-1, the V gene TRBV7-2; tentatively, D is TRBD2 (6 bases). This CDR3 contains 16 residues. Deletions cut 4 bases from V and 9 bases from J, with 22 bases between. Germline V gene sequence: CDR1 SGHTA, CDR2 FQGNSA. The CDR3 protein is CASSSRPGLPHGEQFF. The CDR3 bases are TGTGCCAGCAGCTCCAGGCCAGGACTACCACACGGTGAGCAGTTCTTC.

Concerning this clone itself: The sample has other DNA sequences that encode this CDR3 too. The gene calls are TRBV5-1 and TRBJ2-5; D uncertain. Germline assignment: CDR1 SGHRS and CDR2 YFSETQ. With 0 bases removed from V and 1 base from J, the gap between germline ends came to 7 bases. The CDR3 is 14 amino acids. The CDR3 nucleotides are TGCGCCAGCAGCTTGGGGACGGGCCAAGAGACCCAGTACTTC. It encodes CASSLGTGQETQYF.

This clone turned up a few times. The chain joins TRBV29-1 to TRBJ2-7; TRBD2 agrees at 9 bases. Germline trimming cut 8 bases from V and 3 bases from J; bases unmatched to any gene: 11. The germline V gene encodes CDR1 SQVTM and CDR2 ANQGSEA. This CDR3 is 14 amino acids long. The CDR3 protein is CSFATSGQHYEQYV. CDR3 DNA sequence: TGCAGCTTCGCGACTAGCGGACAACACTACGAGCAGTACGTC.

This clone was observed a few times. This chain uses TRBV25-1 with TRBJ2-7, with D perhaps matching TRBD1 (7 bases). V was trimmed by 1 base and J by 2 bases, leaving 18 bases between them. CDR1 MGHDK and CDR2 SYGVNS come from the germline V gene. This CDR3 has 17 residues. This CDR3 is CASSELPGGQKPYEQYF. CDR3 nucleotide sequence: TGTGCCAGCAGTGAATTGCCCGGGGGACAGAAGCCCTACGAGCAGTACTTC.

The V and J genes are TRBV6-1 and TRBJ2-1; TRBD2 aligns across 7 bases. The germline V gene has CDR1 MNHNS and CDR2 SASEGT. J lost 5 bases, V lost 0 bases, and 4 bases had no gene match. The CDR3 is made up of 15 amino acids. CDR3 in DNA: TGTGCCAGCAGTGAAGCCGGGCGGGAGCACAATGAGCAGTTCTTC. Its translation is CASSEAGREHNEQFF.

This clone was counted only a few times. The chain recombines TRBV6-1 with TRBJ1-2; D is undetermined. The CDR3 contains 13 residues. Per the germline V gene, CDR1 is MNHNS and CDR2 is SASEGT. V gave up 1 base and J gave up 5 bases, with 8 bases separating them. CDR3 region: CASSEGQKYGYTF. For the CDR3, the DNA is TGTGCCAGCAGTGAAGGGCAGAAATATGGCTACACCTTC.

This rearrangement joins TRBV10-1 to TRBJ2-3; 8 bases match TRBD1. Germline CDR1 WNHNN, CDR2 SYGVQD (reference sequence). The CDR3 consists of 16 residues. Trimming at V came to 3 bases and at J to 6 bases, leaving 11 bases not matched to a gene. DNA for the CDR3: TGCGCCAGCAGTGAAGGAGGGCAGGGGGCGGGTGATACGCAGTATTTT. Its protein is CASSEGGQGAGDTQYF.

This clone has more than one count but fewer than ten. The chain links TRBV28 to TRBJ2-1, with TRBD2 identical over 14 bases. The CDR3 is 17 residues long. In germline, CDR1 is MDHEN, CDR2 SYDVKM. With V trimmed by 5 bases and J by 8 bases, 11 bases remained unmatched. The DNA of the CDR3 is TGTGCCAGCAGTCCCCCCCCGGGACTAGCGGGAGCCGATGAGCAGTTCTTC. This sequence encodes CASSPPPGLAGADEQFF.

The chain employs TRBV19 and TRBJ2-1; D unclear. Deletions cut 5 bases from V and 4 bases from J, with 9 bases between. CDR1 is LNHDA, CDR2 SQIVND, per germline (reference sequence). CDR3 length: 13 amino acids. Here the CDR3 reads CASSPEGYNEQFF. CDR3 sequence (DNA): TGTGCCAGTAGTCCAGAAGGTTACAATGAGCAGTTCTTC. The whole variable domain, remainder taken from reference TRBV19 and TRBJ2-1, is DGGITQSPKYLFRKEGQNVTLSCEQNLNHDAMYWYRQDPGQGLRLIYYSQIVNDFQKGDIAEGYSVSREKKESFPLTVTSAQKNPTAFYLCASSPEGYNEQFFGPGTRLTVL.

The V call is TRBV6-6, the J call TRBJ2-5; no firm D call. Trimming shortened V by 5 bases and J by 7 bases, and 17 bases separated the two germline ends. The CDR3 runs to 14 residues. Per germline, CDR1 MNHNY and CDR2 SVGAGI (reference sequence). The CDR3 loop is CASSPGSNRWTQYF. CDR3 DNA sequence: TGTGCCAGCAGTCCCGGTTCAAATCGTTGGACCCAGTACTTC.

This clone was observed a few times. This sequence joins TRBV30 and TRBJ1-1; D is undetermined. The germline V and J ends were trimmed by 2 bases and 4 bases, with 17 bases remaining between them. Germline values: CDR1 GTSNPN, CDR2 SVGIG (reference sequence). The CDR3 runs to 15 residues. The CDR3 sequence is CAWSSGRVRGTEAFF. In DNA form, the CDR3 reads TGTGCCTGGAGTTCGGGGAGGGTTCGGGGCACTGAAGCTTTCTTT.

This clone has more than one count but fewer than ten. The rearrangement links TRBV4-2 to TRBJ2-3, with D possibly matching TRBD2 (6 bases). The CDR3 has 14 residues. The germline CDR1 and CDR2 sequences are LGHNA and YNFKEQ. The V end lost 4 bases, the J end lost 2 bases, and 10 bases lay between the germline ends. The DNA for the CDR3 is TGTGCCAGCAGCCCCGCGGGGTCCACAGATACGCAGTATTTT. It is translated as CASSPAGSTDTQYF.

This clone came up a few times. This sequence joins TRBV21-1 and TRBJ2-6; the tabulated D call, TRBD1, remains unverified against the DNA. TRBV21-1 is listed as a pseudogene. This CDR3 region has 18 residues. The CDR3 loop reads CARVTPGHPRPGANVLTF. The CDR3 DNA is TGTGCCAGGGTGACGCCGGGACACCCGCGTCCTGGGGCCAACGTCCTGACTTTC.

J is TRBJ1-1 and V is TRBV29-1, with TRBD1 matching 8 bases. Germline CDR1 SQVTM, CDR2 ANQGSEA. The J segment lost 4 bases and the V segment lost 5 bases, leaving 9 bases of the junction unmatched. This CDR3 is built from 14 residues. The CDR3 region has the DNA TGCAGCGTTCAAGTCAGGGGGCGAATCACTGAAGCTTTCTTT. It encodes CSVQVRGRITEAFF.

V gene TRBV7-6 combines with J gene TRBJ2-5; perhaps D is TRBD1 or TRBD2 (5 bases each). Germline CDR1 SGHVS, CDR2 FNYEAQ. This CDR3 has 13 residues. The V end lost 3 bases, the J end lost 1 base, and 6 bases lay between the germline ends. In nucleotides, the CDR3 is TGTGCCAGCAGCTTTGGGGGCCAAGAGACCCAGTACTTC. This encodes CASSFGGQETQYF. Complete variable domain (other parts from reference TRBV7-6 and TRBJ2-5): GAGVSQSPRYKVTKRGQDVALRCDPISGHVSLYWYRQALGQGPEFLTYFNYEAQQDKSGLPNDRFSAERPEGSISTLTIQRTEQRDSAMYRCASSFGGQETQYFGPGTRLLVL.

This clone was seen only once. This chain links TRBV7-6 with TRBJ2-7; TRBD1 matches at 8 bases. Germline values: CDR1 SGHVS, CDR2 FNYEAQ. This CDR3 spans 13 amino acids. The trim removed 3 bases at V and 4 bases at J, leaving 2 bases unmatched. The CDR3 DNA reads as TGTGCCAGCAGCTTGCACAGGGGGTACGAGCAGTACTTC. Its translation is CASSLHRGYEQYF.